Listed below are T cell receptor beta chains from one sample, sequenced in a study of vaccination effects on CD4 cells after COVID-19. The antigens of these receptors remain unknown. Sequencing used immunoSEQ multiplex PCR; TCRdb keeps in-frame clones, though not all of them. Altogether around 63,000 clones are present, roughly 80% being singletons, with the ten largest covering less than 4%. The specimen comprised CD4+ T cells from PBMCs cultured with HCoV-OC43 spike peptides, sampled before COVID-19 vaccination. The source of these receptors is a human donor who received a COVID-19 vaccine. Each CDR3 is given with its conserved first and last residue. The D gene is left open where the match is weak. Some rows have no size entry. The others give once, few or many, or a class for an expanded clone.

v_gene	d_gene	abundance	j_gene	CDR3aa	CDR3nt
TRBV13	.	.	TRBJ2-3	CASSSTLDTQYF	TGTGCCAGCAGCTCCACCTTAGATACGCAGTATTTT
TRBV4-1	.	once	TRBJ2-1	CASSQGLAENNEQFF	TGCGCCAGCAGCCAAGGGTTAGCGGAAAACAATGAGCAGTTCTTC
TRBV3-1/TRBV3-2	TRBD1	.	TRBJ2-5	CASSRYRGQETQYF	TGTGCCAGCAGCCGCTACAGGGGACAAGAGACCCAGTACTTC
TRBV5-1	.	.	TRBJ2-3	CASSSTGGTDTQYF	TGCGCCAGCAGCTCAACAGGAGGCACAGATACGCAGTATTTT
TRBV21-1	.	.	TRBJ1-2	CASSRTLYGYTF	TGTGCCAGCAGCAGAACCCTCTATGGCTACACCTTC
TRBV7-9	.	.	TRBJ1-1	CASSPTLGGTEAFF	TGTGCCAGCAGCCCTACGTTAGGGGGCACTGAAGCTTTCTTT
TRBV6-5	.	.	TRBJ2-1	CASSYPGERREFF	TGTGCCAGCAGTTACCCTGGGGAAAGGAGGGAGTTCTTC
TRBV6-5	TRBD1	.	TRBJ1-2	CASRDGQGDNYGYTF	TGTGCCAGCAGGGACGGACAGGGCGATAACTATGGCTACACCTTC
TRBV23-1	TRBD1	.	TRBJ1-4	CASSQPKDRGREKLFF	TGCGCCAGCAGTCAACCTAAGGACAGGGGTCGTGAAAAACTGTTTTTT
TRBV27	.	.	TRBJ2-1	CASSSTRGVDIDEQFF	TGTGCCAGCAGTTCCACCCGAGGAGTAGATATAGATGAGCAGTTCTTC
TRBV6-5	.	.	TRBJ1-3	CASRRDISGNTIYF	TGTGCCAGCAGGAGGGACATCTCTGGAAACACCATATATTTT
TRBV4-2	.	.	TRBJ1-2	CASSQGWQLLRGYTF	TGTGCCAGCAGCCAAGGGTGGCAGCTCCTCCGCGGCTACACCTTC
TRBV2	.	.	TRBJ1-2	CASRGNVGAVGYTF	TGTGCCAGCAGAGGAAACGTAGGGGCAGTTGGCTACACCTTC
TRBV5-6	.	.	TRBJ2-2	CASSLRGPAGELFF	TGTGCCAGCAGCTTGCGGGGGCCCGCCGGGGAGCTGTTTTTT
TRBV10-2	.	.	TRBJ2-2	CASSSIGPSDTGELFF	TGCGCCAGCAGCTCGATTGGGCCCTCGGACACCGGGGAGCTGTTTTTT
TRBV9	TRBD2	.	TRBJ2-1	CASSVASGGHEQFF	TGTGCCAGCAGCGTAGCCAGCGGGGGGCATGAGCAGTTCTTC
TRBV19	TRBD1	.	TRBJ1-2	CASSPYPGQGASYTF	TGTGCCAGTAGTCCCTATCCGGGACAGGGGGCGAGCTACACCTTC
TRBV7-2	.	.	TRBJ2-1	CASSLLIYNEQFF	TGTGCCAGCAGCTTACTAATTTACAATGAGCAGTTCTTC
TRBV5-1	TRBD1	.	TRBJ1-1	CASSLDRGLTEAFF	TGCGCCAGCAGCCTGGACAGGGGTTTGACTGAAGCTTTCTTT
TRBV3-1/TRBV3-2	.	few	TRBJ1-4	CASSPEVPASNEKLFF	TGTGCCAGCAGCCCAGAGGTGCCAGCCTCTAATGAAAAACTGTTTTTT
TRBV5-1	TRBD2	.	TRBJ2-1	CASSAGLVMDEQFF	TGCGCCAGCAGCGCGGGACTAGTTATGGATGAGCAGTTCTTC
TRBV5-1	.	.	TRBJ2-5	CASSFPRGSETQYF	TGCGCCAGCAGCTTTCCGAGGGGTTCAGAGACCCAGTACTTC
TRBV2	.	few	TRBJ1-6	CASIPSPGAQNSPLHF	TGTGCCAGCATCCCTTCCCCCGGGGCCCAAAATTCACCCCTCCACTTT
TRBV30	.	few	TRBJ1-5	CAWSRGSTNQPQHF	TGTGCCTGGAGTCGCGGCAGCACCAATCAGCCCCAGCATTTT
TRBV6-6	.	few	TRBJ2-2	CAGRSRQNTGELFF	TGTGCCGGCCGAAGTAGGCAGAACACCGGGGAGCTGTTTTTT
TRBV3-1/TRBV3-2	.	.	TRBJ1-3	CASSRDGYSGNTIYF	TGTGCCAGCAGTCGGGACGGTTACTCTGGAAACACCATATATTTT
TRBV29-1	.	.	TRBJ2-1	CSVRPRAVHEQFF	TGCAGCGTTAGACCCCGTGCGGTTCATGAGCAGTTCTTC
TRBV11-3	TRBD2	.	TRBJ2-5	CASSESGGAPGTQYF	TGTGCCAGCAGCGAAAGCGGGGGGGCCCCCGGGACCCAGTACTTC
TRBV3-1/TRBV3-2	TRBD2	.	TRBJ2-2	CASSQVLGLAGGSTGELFF	TGTGCCAGCAGCCAAGTTCTTGGACTAGCGGGGGGGAGCACCGGGGAGCTGTTTTTT
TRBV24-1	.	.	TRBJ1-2	CATPTQRNVAF	TGTGCCACCCCGACCCAGCGAAACGTCGCCTTC
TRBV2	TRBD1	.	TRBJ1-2	CASSLQGASHGYTF	TGTGCCAGCAGTCTACAGGGGGCTAGTCATGGCTACACCTTC
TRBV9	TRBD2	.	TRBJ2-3	CASSASGGASDTQYF	TGTGCCAGCAGCGCTAGCGGGGGGGCGTCAGATACGCAGTATTTT
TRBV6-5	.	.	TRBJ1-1	CASSFQIGSSEAFF	TGTGCCAGCAGTTTTCAAATCGGATCGTCTGAAGCTTTCTTT
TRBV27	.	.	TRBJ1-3	CASTSGGVGNTIYF	TGTGCCAGCACGTCTGGAGGGGTTGGAAACACCATATATTTT
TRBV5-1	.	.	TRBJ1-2	CASSLGEAGSGYTF	TGCGCCAGCAGCTTGGGAGAAGCAGGGTCCGGCTACACCTTC
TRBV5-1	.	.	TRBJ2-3	CASSPPIGGTDTQYF	TGCGCCAGCAGTCCCCCCATCGGGGGCACAGATACGCAGTATTTT
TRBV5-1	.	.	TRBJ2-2	CASSLVPGGRVGELFF	TGCGCCAGCAGCTTGGTTCCCGGGGGTCGGGTCGGGGAGCTGTTTTTT
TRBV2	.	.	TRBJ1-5	CASSEVAGPQPQHF	TGTGCCAGCAGTGAAGTCGCAGGGCCCCAGCCCCAGCATTTT
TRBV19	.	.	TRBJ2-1	CASSIGPYNEQFF	TGTGCCAGTAGTATCGGACCGTACAATGAGCAGTTCTTC
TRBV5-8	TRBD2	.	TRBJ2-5	CASSFRGGPGGETQYF	TGTGCCAGCAGCTTCCGCGGGGGGCCGGGGGGAGAGACCCAGTACTTC
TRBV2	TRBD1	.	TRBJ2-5	CASKDREWETQYF	TGTGCCAGCAAGGACAGGGAATGGGAGACCCAGTACTTC
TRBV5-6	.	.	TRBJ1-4	CASSLGPGSGEKLFF	TGTGCCAGCAGCTTGGGGCCGGGGAGTGGGGAAAAACTGTTTTTT
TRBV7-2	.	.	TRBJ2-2	CASSRYNTGELFF	TGTGCCAGCAGCCGATATAACACCGGGGAGCTGTTTTTT
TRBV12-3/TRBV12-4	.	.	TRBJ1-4	CASSFSGNEKLFF	TGTGCCAGCAGTTTCTCGGGAAATGAAAAACTGTTTTTT
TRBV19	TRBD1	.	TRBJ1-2	CASSDRDNYGYTF	TGTGCCAGTAGCGACAGGGATAACTATGGCTACACCTTC
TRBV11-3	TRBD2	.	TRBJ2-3	CASSLRRTAGAADTQYF	TGTGCCAGCAGCTTAAGGAGAACAGCGGGGGCGGCAGATACGCAGTATTTT
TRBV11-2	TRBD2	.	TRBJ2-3	CASSPGTTADTQYF	TGTGCCAGCAGCCCCGGGACTACCGCGGATACGCAGTATTTT
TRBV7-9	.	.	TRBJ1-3	CATVASGNTIYF	TGTGCCACCGTAGCCTCTGGAAACACCATATATTTT
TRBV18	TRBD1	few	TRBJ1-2	CASSSISGQGNYGYTF	TGTGCCAGCTCATCTATATCGGGACAGGGGAACTATGGCTACACCTTC
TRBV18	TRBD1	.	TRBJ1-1	CASSPRTGSGWNTEAFF	TGTGCCAGCTCACCGCGGACAGGGTCCGGGTGGAACACTGAAGCTTTCTTT
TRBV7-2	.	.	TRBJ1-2	CASSLGGNYGYTF	TGTGCCAGCAGCTTGGGGGGGAACTATGGCTACACCTTC
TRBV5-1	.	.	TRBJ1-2	CASSLAPGGDYGYTF	TGCGCCAGCAGCTTGGCTCCTGGCGGGGACTATGGCTACACCTTC
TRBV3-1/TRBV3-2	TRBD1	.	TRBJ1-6	CASSHRDRRSSPLHF	TGTGCCAGCAGCCATCGGGACAGGAGGTCTTCACCCCTCCACTTT